This TCR beta chain was captured by sequencing in a study of blood T cells in healthy people across ages. The CDR3 totals 17 residues. Germline values: CDR1 MNHEY, CDR2 SVGEGT. Trimming stripped 0 bases from V and 3 bases from J, with 16 bases between. Combining a sample-barcoded 5' primer with a J-beta primer mix, a second PCR ran for roughly 6 to 12 cycles. TCRdb ran MiXCR on the 5' RACE reads and lists one entry per CDR3 protein. The sample records 650,000 to 1,000,000 distinct CDR3 sequences, under 40% being singletons. This clonotype was seen repeatedly, ten times or more. Specimen: blood. This TCR was sampled from a man aged 18 to 29 in good health. The chain joins TRBV6-2 or TRBV6-3 to TRBJ2-3; D is uncertain. The CDR3 spells CASSYSDGHQPTDTQYF. In DNA form, the CDR3 reads TGTGCCAGCAGTTACTCGGACGGCCACCAGCCGACAGATACGCAGTATTTT.